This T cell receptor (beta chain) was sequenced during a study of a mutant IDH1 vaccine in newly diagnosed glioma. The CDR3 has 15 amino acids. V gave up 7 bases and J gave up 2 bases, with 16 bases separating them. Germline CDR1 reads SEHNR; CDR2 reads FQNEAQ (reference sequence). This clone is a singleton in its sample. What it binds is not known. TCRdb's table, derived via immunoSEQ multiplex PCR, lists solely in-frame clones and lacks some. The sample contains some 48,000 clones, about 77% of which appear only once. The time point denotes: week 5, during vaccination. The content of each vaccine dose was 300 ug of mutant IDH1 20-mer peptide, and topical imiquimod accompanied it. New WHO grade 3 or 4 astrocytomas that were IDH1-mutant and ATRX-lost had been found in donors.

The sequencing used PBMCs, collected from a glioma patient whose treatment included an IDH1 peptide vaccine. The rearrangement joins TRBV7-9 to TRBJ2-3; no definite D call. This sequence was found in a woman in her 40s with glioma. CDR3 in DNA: TGTGCCAGCAATTTCTCCCTCCGTACCACAGATACGCAGTATTTT. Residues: CASNFSLRTTDTQYF.